This TCR beta chain was recovered during a study of shared clonotypes between healthy human individuals. Study results and caveats: Clonotypes that were shared across a few donors made up around 4.6% of naive CD4 clonotypes.

The CDR3 has 14 amino acids. Trimming cost V 4 bases and J 2 bases; bases outside gene matches: 2. Germline CDR1 SNHLY, CDR2 FYNNEI. Sequenced by immunoSEQ multiplex PCR; TCRdb stores in-frame clones only, minus some. The sample shows 950,000 to 1,300,000 clones, 75% of them seen only once. Only one count was recorded for this clone. Its antigen is currently unknown. This CDR3 is also generated by other DNA sequences in the sample. The J gene is TRBJ1-1, the V gene TRBV2, with 9 nucleotides matching TRBD1. Material for sequencing was memory CD4+ T cells sorted from blood. Subset in this sample: CD45RA-negative fraction. This TCR was recovered from a man between 18 and 35 years old in good health. The CDR3 DNA is TGTGCCAGCAGTGCGGACAGGGGAAACACTGAAGCTTTCTTT. Its protein product is CASSADRGNTEAFF.